The present entry profiles one TCR beta chain with its context. This PCR relied on a set of 60 Vbeta primers and 13 Jbeta primers. Method: immunoSEQ multiplex PCR; TCRdb's copy keeps in-frame clones and lacks some. The sample carries roughly 150,000 clones, about 68% recorded once. These data belong to a study of cytomegalovirus exposure and HLA in healthy donors. The sequence came from a female donor in good health and CMV-seronegative. Material: PBMCs.

Here the CDR3 DNA reads TGTGCCAGCAGCTTAGCGGCATCCTACGAGCAGTACTTC. Its protein is CASSLAASYEQYF. The V and J genes are TRBV7-9 and TRBJ2-7; D unresolved. Germline V gene data show CDR1 as SEHNR and CDR2 as FQNEAQ (reference sequence). This CDR3 has 13 amino acids. Trimming removed 0 bases from V and 1 base from J, with 4 bases in between.